These 10 T cell receptor beta chains came from one sample sequenced in a study of T cells in Graves' hyperthyroidism and ophthalmopathy. Template material for amplifying TCR beta CDR3 regions consisted of RNA transcripts. The HTBI set primed first-round TCR CDR3 RT-PCR. Each CDR3 protein gets one entry after TCRdb re-called the multiplex PCR reads with MiXCR. The sample shows a few hundred thousand distinct CDR3 sequences, over 15% of them seen only once. Sample: blood. The receptors stem from a woman between 18 and 29 years old with Graves' ophthalmopathy.

This clonotype appeared many times. The chain is built from TRBV28 and TRBJ1-1; no firm D call. The V end was cut by 5 bases, the J end by 1 base, with 14 bases between. The CDR3 runs 15 residues. Germline CDR1 is MDHEN and CDR2 is SYDVKM. This chain's CDR3 is CASSEIRDQNTEAFF. For the CDR3, the DNA is TGTGCCAGCAGTGAGATCCGGGATCAGAACACTGAAGCTTTCTTT.

This clonotype was observed many times. This sequence joins TRBV7-2 and TRBJ2-3, with TRBD2 matching 9 bases. The CDR3 spans 17 residues. The V and J ends lost 1 base and 2 bases, in that order; junction bases with no gene match: 7. Germline loops: CDR1 SGHTA, CDR2 FQGNSA. The CDR3 region has the DNA TGTGCCAGCAGCTTAGACGGCGGGGGGGCCTCCACAGATACGCAGTATTTT. This sequence encodes CASSLDGGGASTDTQYF.

This clonotype was counted at least ten times. The V call is TRBV5-5, the J call TRBJ2-7; maybe TRBD1 (6 bases). The CDR3 sequence is 13 residues long. Trimming took off 4 bases at V and 3 bases at J, with 11 bases between the two ends. Germline-derived CDR1 and CDR2 are SGHKS and YYEKEE (reference sequence). The CDR3 loop is CASSHGQIYEQYF. For the CDR3, the DNA is TGTGCCAGCAGCCATGGACAGATCTACGAGCAGTACTTC.

This clonotype was seen more than once but under ten times. The V call is TRBV19, the J call TRBJ1-1; D possibly corresponds to TRBD1 (6 bases). Germline V gene data show CDR1 as LNHDA and CDR2 as SQIVND (reference sequence). Trimming removed 6 bases from V and 3 bases from J, with 14 bases in between. The CDR3 is 14 amino acids. This chain's CDR3 is CASRHRETHTEAFF. The DNA for the CDR3 is TGTGCCAGTAGACACAGGGAAACCCACACTGAAGCTTTCTTT.

A note on this clonotype: A much larger clone lies one base from this, so it may be a read error. V gene TRBV11-2 combines with J gene TRBJ2-1; 8 bases map to TRBD1. With 4 bases clipped from V and 7 bases from J, the junction kept 6 bases outside the gene matches. CDR1 and CDR2 from the germline V gene are SGHAT and FQNNGV. This CDR3 comprises 14 residues. The CDR3 is CASSSNGTGNEQFF. The CDR3 coding sequence is TGTGCCAGCAGCTCCAATGGGACAGGTAATGAGCAGTTCTTC.

The sample holds a few counts of this clonotype. The chain has TRBV6-2 or TRBV6-3 and TRBJ2-1; no reliable D call. CDR3 length: 16 residues. Trimming stripped 0 bases from V and 6 bases from J, with 15 bases between. Germline CDR1 and CDR2: MNHEY and SVGEGT. The CDR3 here is CASSYSNRLSINEQFF. Written as DNA, the CDR3 is TGTGCCAGCAGTTACTCGAATCGTTTGTCTATCAATGAGCAGTTCTTC.

In this sample, this clonotype turned up a few times. A much more abundant neighbour one base away suggests this may be a read error. V is TRBV7-2 and J is TRBJ2-5; TRBD2 matches 8 bases. This CDR3 contains 15 residues. Germline V gene lookup returns CDR1 SGHTA and CDR2 FQGNSA. The CDR3 loop is CASSSSGNWGETQHF. DNA of the CDR3: TGTGCCAGCAGTAGTAGCGGGAATTGGGGAGAGACCCAGCACTTC.

This clonotype has just one count. The chain uses TRBV27 and TRBJ1-2, with D possibly being TRBD1 (5 bases). CDR3 length: 16 residues. Trimming stripped 7 bases from V and 4 bases from J, with 22 bases between. Germline V gene data show CDR1 as MNHEY and CDR2 as SMNVEV (reference sequence). The CDR3 DNA sequence: TGTGCCAGCACCGCCGGGACCCTATTAGGCGGCTATGGCTACACCTTC. This gives the protein CASTAGTLLGGYGYTF.

The chain links TRBV28 to TRBJ1-1, with 12 bases lining up with TRBD1. J gave up 0 bases and V 4 bases, and 6 bases lay outside the gene matches. The CDR3 is 17 amino acids. The germline gives CDR1 MDHEN, CDR2 SYDVKM. CDR3 region: CASSWGGTGGMNTEAFF. Written as DNA, the CDR3 is TGTGCCAGCAGTTGGGGGGGGACAGGGGGCATGAACACTGAAGCTTTCTTT.

V is TRBV28 and J is TRBJ2-1; the match to TRBD2 covers 8 bases. The CDR3 covers 16 residues. Germline V lookup: CDR1 MDHEN, CDR2 SYDVKM. The V segment lost 3 bases and the J segment 3 bases; nucleotides outside the gene matches: 7. The CDR3 region has the DNA TGTGCCAGCAGTTTTCCATCTAGCGGGTACTACAATGAGCAGTTCTTC. This gives the protein CASSFPSSGYYNEQFF.